This entry is about one TCR beta chain. The V gene end was trimmed by 2 bases and the J gene end by 4 bases; junction bases not matched to a gene: 8. Germline-derived CDR1 and CDR2 are SGDLS and YYNGEE. The length of the CDR3 is 16 residues. The sample belongs to a study of blood T cell repertoires in COVID-19. Study in general: PBMCs, B-cell-depleted T cells, or T cells were the source of the cDNA or gDNA that made up the material.

Here immunoSEQ multiplex PCR was the method, and the copy in TCRdb shows in-frame clones only, minus some. The sample has approximately 490,000 clones, 75% to 90% seen once. Clinical history as reported by participants underpinned cohort assignment. Donors of Cohort 3 who recovered were those that had two negative PCRs, clearance, or symptom resolution. This TCR was recovered from a woman aged 18-29 years who had recovered from COVID-19. What was sequenced was PBMCs or T cells enriched from blood (not recorded which). The gene calls are TRBV9 and TRBJ2-1, with 8 positions matching TRBD1. The DNA for the CDR3 is TGTGCCAGCAGCGTTGAGGGACAGGTAGATTACAATGAGCAGTTCTTC. This sequence encodes CASSVEGQVDYNEQFF.